This TCR beta chain was recovered during a study of CD8+ T cells in alopecia areata (dated by TCRdb to 2017 to 2018). At the level of the whole study: The treated patients, all with moderate-to-severe alopecia areata, were enrolled in an open-label pilot trial of oral tofacitinib given at 5 to 10 mg twice daily. Tofacitinib was administered for 6 to 18 months, and 6 months of follow-up off drug were then conducted to assess delayed response and recurrence. In treated patients, disease severity was measured using the SALT score, which gives the percentage of scalp surface area affected. High-throughput TCRbeta sequencing was used to examine T cell clonal expansion in alopecia areata in both the C3H/HeJ mouse model and human patients. On the human side, TCRbeta sequencing was run on scalp tissue and on sorted CD4+ and CD8+ peripheral blood T cells from healthy controls and from alopecia areata patients with either patchy or totalis/universalis disease. Biopsies were taken from tofacitinib-treated patients at baseline and at 4 and 24 weeks of treatment, and a later scalp biopsy was taken in several of the tofacitinib-treated patients. Scalp clonality was compared across normal scalp (n=4), patchy alopecia areata scalp (n=8), and alopecia totalis/universalis scalp (n=8). RNA was obtained with the PAXgene miRNA kit for fixed scalp, the miRNeasy kit for PBMCs, and the RNeasy kit for mouse skin. TCRbeta CDR3 regions were amplified by immunoSEQ multiplex PCR using 35 Vbeta forward and 13 Jbeta reverse primers.

The receptor library was made with the immunoSEQ multiplex PCR assay. RNA was extracted from all samples and reverse transcribed into cDNA as template for TCR sequencing. First-strand cDNA was synthesized with SuperScript III using a 2:1 mix of oligo-dT and random hexamers. A synthetic immune receptor repertoire was used to measure amplification bias, and any remaining bias was corrected computationally. On the authors' methods: Raw reads were preprocessed for error removal, and CDR3 was defined according to IMGT conventions as running from the conserved cysteine to phenylalanine. Clonality was computed by normalizing Shannon entropy by log2 of the number of productive unique TCRs and subtracting the result from 1. CD4 or CD8 identity of scalp clones was inferred by cross-referencing scalp TCRbeta sequences with sorted blood CD4 and CD8 repertoires. The clones in this table, taken by TCRdb from immuneACCESS, are in-frame only. Not every clone is retained; where verified, under half of the shortfall comes from an unresolved V gene, and the cause of the rest is unknown. The DNA gave D and trimming, while V, J and clone size come from that table. Counted in this sample were 90,000 to 150,000 clones; roughly 63% of them appeared once. 30% of the sample goes to the ten largest clones.

As concerns this clone: There is no known antigen for this receptor. Base qualities are not recorded, but no much larger clone differs from it by a single base.

Study-level results and caveats: The treated cohort was small, with a single nonresponder, so links between baseline CD8+ expansion and response need larger studies. Shared TCR sequences between patients were less evident than in mice, which may be partly attributable to HLA diversity in the patient population. Scalp clonality and the number of expanded CD8+ clones among the top 100 scalp clones were significantly decreased by tofacitinib. Unlike mouse skin, which is dominated by gammadelta T cells, normal human skin has resident alphabeta T cells that are also sequenced, and this complicates analysis of the scalp TCR repertoire. During tofacitinib treatment, many expanded lesional clones remained in scalp and blood, and this persistence may partly explain relapse after treatment is stopped. Lesional scalp, especially in alopecia totalis/universalis, showed higher clonality and more expanded CD8+ clones than normal scalp, suggesting antigenic drive.

In light of the paper, this sample's time point label describes: around 4 weeks on oral tofacitinib. In light of the paper, this sample's treatment or condition label describes: oral pan-JAK inhibitor, 5-10 mg twice daily. Peripheral blood and lesional scalp punch biopsies were obtained from patients with alopecia areata. PBMCs were isolated by density centrifugation and stained for CD3, CD4 and CD8, and CD4+ and CD8+ T cells were sorted on a FACSAria. The source of this sequence is a human donor with alopecia areata. This specimen was CD8+ T cells sorted from blood, taken at week 4, from a patient treated with tofacitinib.

The DNA sequence follows: TGTGCCAGCAGTTCGCGGACAGGGGGAAATCAGCCCCAGCATTTT. Its amino acids are CASSSRTGGNQPQHF. The rearrangement joined TRBV2 to TRBJ1-5; the junction holds 10 bases that match TRBD1. V is pruned by 5 bases and J by 4 bases, leaving 5 bases of the junction without a gene match. From its cysteine to its phenylalanine, the CDR3 spans 15 amino acids. Only the CDR3 portion is preserved as DNA: 45 bases, with reading frame beginning at the first base. From a lookup of the germline V gene, CDR1 and CDR2 are SNHLY and FYNNEI.